These T cell receptor beta chains were read from a single sample in a study of shared clonotypes between healthy human individuals. Sequenced by immunoSEQ multiplex PCR; TCRdb stores in-frame clones only, minus some. The profile covers 1.5 million to 1.9 million clones, with 95% to 99% appearing a single time and 0.4% to 0.55% taken by the ten largest. What was sequenced was naive CD4+ T cells sorted from blood. The receptors derive from a man aged 25-45 years in good health. Each CDR3 is given with its conserved first and last residue. A D gene is named only where the DNA matches it firmly. Clone size is stated in some rows and not others, as once, few, many or a class when expanded.

clone_size | j_call | d_call | v_call | cdr3_aa | cdr3_nt
once | TRBJ1-5 | - | TRBV6-1 | CASSEALYRTDPSNQPQHF | TGTGCCAGCAGTGAAGCGCTGTACCGGACGGATCCCAGCAATCAGCCCCAGCATTTT
- | TRBJ1-1 | - | TRBV29-1 | CSVYRNTEAFF | TGCAGCGTTTACAGGAACACTGAAGCTTTCTTT
- | TRBJ1-1 | - | TRBV2 | CASREQVNTEAFF | TGTGCCAGCAGGGAACAGGTTAACACTGAAGCTTTCTTT
- | TRBJ1-5 | TRBD1 | TRBV9 | CASSRTGNQPQHF | TGTGCCAGCAGCCGGACAGGGAATCAGCCCCAGCATTTT
- | TRBJ2-1 | TRBD1 | TRBV27 | CASTMDRVEGNEQFF | TGTGCCAGCACGATGGACAGGGTGGAGGGCAATGAGCAGTTCTTC
- | TRBJ1-1 | - | TRBV19 | CASSIRGAGITEAFF | TGTGCCAGTAGTATACGAGGAGCGGGAATCACTGAAGCTTTCTTT
- | TRBJ1-4 | TRBD1 | TRBV9 | CASSVGGQGLNEKLFF | TGTGCCAGCAGCGTAGGCGGACAGGGACTTAATGAAAAACTGTTTTTT
- | TRBJ2-5 | - | TRBV4-1 | CASSRAPTEQETQYF | TGCGCCAGCAGCCGAGCCCCGACAGAACAAGAGACCCAGTACTTC
- | TRBJ2-1 | - | TRBV18 | CASSPALAPNLNEQFF | TGTGCCAGCTCACCAGCCTTGGCCCCTAACCTCAATGAGCAGTTCTTC
once | TRBJ2-7 | - | TRBV7-8 | CASSQRSLEQYF | TGTGCCAGCAGCCAAAGGAGCCTGGAGCAGTACTTC
- | TRBJ2-7 | - | TRBV27 | CASSLSASREQYF | TGTGCCAGCAGTTTATCCGCCAGTCGCGAGCAGTACTTC
- | TRBJ1-5 | TRBD1 | TRBV6-5 | CASRRGQFSNQPQHF | TGTGCCAGCAGAAGGGGACAGTTCTCAAATCAGCCCCAGCATTTT
- | TRBJ2-1 | - | TRBV9 | CASSVALDSYNEQFF | TGTGCCAGCAGCGTAGCACTCGACTCCTACAATGAGCAGTTCTTC
once | TRBJ2-6 | - | TRBV7-9 | CASSFKDAGDPGANVLTF | TGTGCCAGCAGCTTTAAGGACGCTGGAGACCCTGGGGCCAACGTCCTGACTTTC
- | TRBJ2-5 | - | TRBV25-1 | CASQKGGQTQETQYF | TGTGCCAGCCAGAAAGGGGGGCAGACACAGGAGACCCAGTACTTC
- | TRBJ2-1 | TRBD2 | TRBV7-2 | CASSLNPGAGGPPFF | TGTGCCAGCAGCTTAAATCCGGGGGCGGGAGGGCCTCCGTTCTTC
- | TRBJ2-5 | TRBD1 | TRBV12-5 | CASGRNRGETQYF | TGTGCTAGTGGTCGAAACAGGGGAGAGACCCAGTACTTC
- | TRBJ2-7 | - | TRBV18 | CASSQAVREKEQYF | TGTGCCAGCTCACAGGCAGTAAGGGAAAAGGAGCAGTACTTC